This T cell receptor (beta chain) stems from a study of patients and donors after allogeneic stem cell transplantation (dated by TCRdb to the early 2020s). This clonotype was counted at least ten times. The antigen it recognizes is unknown. The input lacks base qualities; no much larger clone sits a single base away. Germline trimming amounts to 5 bases on V and 2 bases on J, with 5 as the count of junction bases outside the gene matches. The CDR3 measures 16 amino acids from cysteine to phenylalanine. The CDR3 DNA has 48 bases and is translated from base 1. Library method: RT-PCR. Sequencing relied on a NextSeq 550. TCRdb trimmed the raw reads at Q25, called clones with MiXCR and kept productive beta chains. Each CDR3 protein appears once, grouped with its most common genes and DNA. Within this sample are roughly 960,000 distinct CDR3 sequences, with more than 15% of them counted one time only. 6% of the sample goes to the ten largest clones.

This clonotype was obtained from a human donor who was either an allogeneic HSCT recipient or a stem cell or donor lymphocyte infusion donor (not recorded which). It is not recorded whose cells these are; they may come from a transplant donor. Sequencing was performed on blood, either unsorted or a sorted T cell fraction (not recorded which). The chain links TRBV12-3 or TRBV12-4 with TRBJ2-3, with TRBD2 matching 12 junction bases. The CDR3 reads as follows: CASSRTSGTFTDTQYF. The bases are TGTGCCAGCAGTCGGACTAGCGGGACCTTCACAGATACGCAGTATTTT.